The rows below give T cell receptor beta chains drawn from one sample of a study of shared clonotypes between healthy human individuals. TCRdb's copy holds only in-frame clones and misses some; the assay was immunoSEQ multiplex PCR. The table records about 2.2 million clones, approximately 92% of them present only once. The sequencing input was naive CD8+ T cells from PBMCs. Source of these receptors: a man younger than 35 in good health. Some clones in this sample may be carry-over from other donors' samples. The CDR3 runs from the conserved cysteine through the conserved F or W. D genes are given only for firm matches. Rows give clone size only sometimes, using once, few, many, or a class for an expanded clone.

>TRBJ2-1|TRBV28|TRBD1|NA
TGTGCCAGCAGTTTTAGAGGGACAGGTAATGAGCAGTTCTTC
CASSFRGTGNEQFF
>TRBJ1-2|TRBV7-9|TRBD1|few
TGTGCCAGCAGCTCGGGACAGGGGCTGCACTATGGCTACACCTTC
CASSSGQGLHYGYTF
>TRBJ1-2|TRBV7-8|NA|NA
TGTGCCAGCAGCTCCCCCGGCAGGATCACCCTCGATGGCTACACCTTC
CASSSPGRITLDGYTF
>TRBJ2-5|TRBV28|NA|NA
TGTGCCAGCAGTTTTGAGGGCCTGTCGGAGACCCAGTACTTC
CASSFEGLSETQYF
>TRBJ2-7|TRBV27|TRBD2|NA
TGTGCCAGCAGCTCGGGAATAGCGGGAGGGCTCTACGAGCAGTACTTC
CASSSGIAGGLYEQYF
>TRBJ1-2|TRBV4-1|NA|NA
TGCGCCAGCAGCCAAGATCCGGCGGGGTATTATGGCTACACCTTC
CASSQDPAGYYGYTF
>TRBJ2-2|TRBV2|NA|NA
TGTGCCAGCAGTCTACAGGGAAGAAAATACACCGGGGAGCTGTTTTTT
CASSLQGRKYTGELFF
>TRBJ2-3|TRBV19|NA|NA
TGTGCCAGTAGTATAGGGCTTGGACCGCAAGATACGCAGTATTTT
CASSIGLGPQDTQYF
>TRBJ2-1|TRBV27|NA|NA
TGTGCCAGCAGTTTATATTTGGCCGTCTCCTACAATGAGCAGTTCTTC
CASSLYLAVSYNEQFF
>TRBJ2-1|TRBV5-5|TRBD1|NA
TGTGCCAGCAGCTTGGTCCCGGGACAGGGGGTCTACAATGAGCAGTTCTTC
CASSLVPGQGVYNEQFF
>TRBJ1-2|TRBV27|TRBD1|NA
TGTGCCAGCAGTCCAGGGGGACAGCCTCTTTATGGCTACACCTTC
CASSPGGQPLYGYTF
>TRBJ1-4|TRBV28|NA|NA
TGTGCCAGCAGTTTTCGGGGGGCGACTAATGAAAAACTGTTTTTT
CASSFRGATNEKLFF
>TRBJ2-7|TRBV27|TRBD1|once
TGTGCCAGCAGCTTATTCGGGACAGGGGACTACGAGCAGTACTTC
CASSLFGTGDYEQYF
>TRBJ2-7|TRBV11-1|NA|once
TGTGCCAGCAGCCCACTCCGGACTACGCCTGTCGAGCAGTACTTC
CASSPLRTTPVEQYF
>TRBJ2-1|TRBV9|NA|once
TGTGCCAGCAGCGGAGGGGGGTACAATGAGCAGTTCTTC
CASSGGGYNEQFF
>TRBJ1-2|TRBV7-9|NA|few
TGTGCCAGCAGCTTGGAAGGGAAAGGCTACACCTTC
CASSLEGKGYTF
>TRBJ2-3|TRBV9|TRBD2|NA
TGTGCCAGCAGCCGAGCGGGGAGGATAGGTGATACGCAGTATTTT
CASSRAGRIGDTQYF
>TRBJ2-7|TRBV11-2|TRBD2|NA
TGTGCCAGCAGCTTAGGGGAGCCGGGACTAGCGGGGGAGCAGTACTTC
CASSLGEPGLAGEQYF
>TRBJ2-4|TRBV19|TRBD1|NA
TGTGCCAGTAGTCCAGGACAGGGGGCTATTCTAGCCAAAAACATTCAGTACTTC
CASSPGQGAILAKNIQYF
>TRBJ1-5|TRBV30|NA|NA
TGTGCCTGGAGTGAGGGGACGAATCAGCCCCAGCATTTT
CAWSEGTNQPQHF
>TRBJ2-1|TRBV7-9|NA|NA
TGTGCCAGCAGCTGGGGGGCCTCCTACAATGAGCAGTTCTTC
CASSWGASYNEQFF
>TRBJ1-1|TRBV18|NA|few
TGTGCCAGCTCATCTCCGGGACAACTTGAAGCTTTCTTT
CASSSPGQLEAFF
>TRBJ2-1|TRBV29-1|TRBD2|NA
TGCAGCGTTGAATTAGCGGGGTTCTCCTACAATGAGCAGTTCTTC
CSVELAGFSYNEQFF
>TRBJ2-3|TRBV27|TRBD2|NA
TGTGCCAGCAGTTCGGGGGAGGGCCGGGATACGCAGTATTTT
CASSSGEGRDTQYF